Sequencing of this T cell receptor (beta chain) was carried out in a study of T cells in Graves' hyperthyroidism and ophthalmopathy. This clonotype occurred many times. An end of the junction does not agree with germline; a read error may underlie this. CDR3 length: 15 amino acids. Germline CDR1 reads MDHEN; CDR2 reads SYDVKM. Amplified regions were TCR beta CDR3 sequences from RNA transcripts. A first-round RT-PCR of the TCR CDR3 used the HTBI primer set. TCRdb recomputed calls from the multiplex PCR reads with MiXCR, one row per CDR3 protein. The sample contains 250,000 to 300,000 distinct CDR3 sequences, approximately 12% of which appear only once.

The rearrangement links TRBV28 to TRBJ2-7; tentatively, D is TRBD1 (5 bases). The sequenced sample consisted of blood. The origin of this receptor is a woman in her twenties or thirties with Graves' hyperthyroidism that later progressed to Graves' ophthalmopathy. Here the CDR3 DNA reads TGTGCCAGCAGTTTTCCCCTCGGACACCCCTACGGGCAGTACTTC. The encoded protein is CASSFPLGHPYGQYF.